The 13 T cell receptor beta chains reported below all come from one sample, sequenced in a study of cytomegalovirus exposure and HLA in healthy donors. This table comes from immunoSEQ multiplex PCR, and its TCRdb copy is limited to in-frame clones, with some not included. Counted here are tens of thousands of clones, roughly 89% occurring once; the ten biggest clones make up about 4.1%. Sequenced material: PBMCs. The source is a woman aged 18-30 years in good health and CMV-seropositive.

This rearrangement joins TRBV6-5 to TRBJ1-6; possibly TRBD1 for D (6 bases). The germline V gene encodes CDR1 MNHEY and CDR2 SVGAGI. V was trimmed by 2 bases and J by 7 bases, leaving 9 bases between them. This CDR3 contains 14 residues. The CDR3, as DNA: TGTGCCAGCAGTTACGCGGACAGCAATTCACCCCTCCACTTT. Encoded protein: CASSYADSNSPLHF.

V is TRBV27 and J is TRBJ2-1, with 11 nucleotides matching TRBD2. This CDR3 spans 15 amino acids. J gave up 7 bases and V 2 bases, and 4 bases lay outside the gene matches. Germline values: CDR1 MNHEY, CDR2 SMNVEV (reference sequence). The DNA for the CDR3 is TGTGCCAGCAGTTTAACTAGCGGGAGAGGGAATGAGCAGTTCTTC. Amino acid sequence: CASSLTSGRGNEQFF.

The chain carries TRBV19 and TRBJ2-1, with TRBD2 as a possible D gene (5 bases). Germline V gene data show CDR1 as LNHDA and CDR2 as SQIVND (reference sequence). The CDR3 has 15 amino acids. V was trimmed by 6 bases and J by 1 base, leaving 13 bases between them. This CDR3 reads CASRALAGSYNEQFF. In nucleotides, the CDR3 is TGTGCCAGTAGAGCTCTAGCTGGGTCCTACAATGAGCAGTTCTTC.

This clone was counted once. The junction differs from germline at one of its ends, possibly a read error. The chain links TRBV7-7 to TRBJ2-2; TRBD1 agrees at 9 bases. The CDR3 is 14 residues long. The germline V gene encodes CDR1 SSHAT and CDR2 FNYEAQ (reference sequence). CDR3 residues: CASSLGTGTGELFF. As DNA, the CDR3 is TGTGCTAGCAGCCTAGGGACAGGGACCGGGGAGCTGTTTTTT.

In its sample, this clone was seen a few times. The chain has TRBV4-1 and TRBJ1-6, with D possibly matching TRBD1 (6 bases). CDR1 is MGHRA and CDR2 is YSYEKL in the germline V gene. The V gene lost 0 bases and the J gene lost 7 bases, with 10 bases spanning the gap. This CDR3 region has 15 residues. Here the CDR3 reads CASSQEQGRNSPLHF. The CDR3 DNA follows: TGCGCCAGCAGCCAAGAACAGGGCCGGAATTCACCCCTCCACTTT.

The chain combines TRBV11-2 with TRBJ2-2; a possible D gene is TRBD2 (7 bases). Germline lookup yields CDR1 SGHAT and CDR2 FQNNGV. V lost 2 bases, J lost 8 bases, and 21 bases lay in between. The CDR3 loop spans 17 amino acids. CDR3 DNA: TGTGCCAGCAGCTTAAACTTCGGGGGCGGGAGTAGAGGGGAGCTGTTTTTT. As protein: CASSLNFGGGSRGELFF.

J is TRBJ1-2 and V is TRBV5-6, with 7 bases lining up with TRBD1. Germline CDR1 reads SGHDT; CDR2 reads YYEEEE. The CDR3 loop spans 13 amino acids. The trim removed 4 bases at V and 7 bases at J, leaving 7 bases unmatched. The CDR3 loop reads CASSPTGSAGYTF. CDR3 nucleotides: TGTGCCAGCAGCCCGACAGGGTCGGCTGGCTACACCTTC.

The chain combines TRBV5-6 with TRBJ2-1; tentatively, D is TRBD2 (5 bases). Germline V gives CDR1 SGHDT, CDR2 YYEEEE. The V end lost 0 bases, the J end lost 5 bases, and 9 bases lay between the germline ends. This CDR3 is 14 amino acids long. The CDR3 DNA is TGTGCCAGCAGCTTGGCCTACGGGGACAATGAGCAGTTCTTC. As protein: CASSLAYGDNEQFF.

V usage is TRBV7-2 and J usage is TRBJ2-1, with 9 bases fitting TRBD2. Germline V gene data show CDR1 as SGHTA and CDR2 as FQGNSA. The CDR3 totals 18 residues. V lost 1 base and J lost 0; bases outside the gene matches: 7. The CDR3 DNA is TGTGCCAGCAGCTTAGGGCGACTAGCGGCGAGCTCCTACAATGAGCAGTTCTTC. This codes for CASSLGRLAASSYNEQFF.

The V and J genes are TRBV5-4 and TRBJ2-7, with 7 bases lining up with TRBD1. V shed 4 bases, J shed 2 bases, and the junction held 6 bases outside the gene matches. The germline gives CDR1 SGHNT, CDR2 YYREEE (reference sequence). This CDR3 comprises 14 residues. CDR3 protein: CASSRGQETYEQYF. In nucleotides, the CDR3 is TGTGCCAGCAGCAGAGGACAGGAAACCTACGAGCAGTACTTC. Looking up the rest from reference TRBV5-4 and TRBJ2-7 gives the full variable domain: ETGVTQSPTHLIKTRGQQVTLRCSSQSGHNTVSWYQQALGQGPQFIFQYYREEENGRGNFPPRFSGLQFPNYSSELNVNALELDDSALYLCASSRGQETYEQYFGPGTRLTVT.

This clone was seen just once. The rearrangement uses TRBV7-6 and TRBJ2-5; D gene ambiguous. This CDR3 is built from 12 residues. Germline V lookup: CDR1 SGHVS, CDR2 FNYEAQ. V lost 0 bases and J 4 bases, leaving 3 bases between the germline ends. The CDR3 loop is CASSLAAETQYF. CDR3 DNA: TGTGCCAGCAGCTTAGCGGCAGAGACCCAGTACTTC.

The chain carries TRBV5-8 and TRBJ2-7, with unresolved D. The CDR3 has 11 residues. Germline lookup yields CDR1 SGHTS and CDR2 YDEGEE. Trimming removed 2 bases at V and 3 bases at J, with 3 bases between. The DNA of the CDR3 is TGTGCCAGCAGCTTTAGCTACGAGCAGTACTTC. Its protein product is CASSFSYEQYF.

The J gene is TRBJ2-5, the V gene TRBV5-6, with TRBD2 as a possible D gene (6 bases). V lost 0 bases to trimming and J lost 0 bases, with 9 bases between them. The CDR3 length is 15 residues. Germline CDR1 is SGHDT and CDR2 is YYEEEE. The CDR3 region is CASSLGGRHQETQYF. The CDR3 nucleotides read TGTGCCAGCAGCTTGGGGGGGAGGCACCAAGAGACCCAGTACTTC. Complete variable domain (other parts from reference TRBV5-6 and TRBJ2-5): DAGVTQSPTHLIKTRGQQVTLRCSPKSGHDTVSWYQQALGQGPQFIFQYYEEEERQRGNFPDRFSGHQFPNYSSELNVNALLLGDSALYLCASSLGGRHQETQYFGPGTRLLVL.